A few counts support the clone carrying this TCR beta chain. The sort gate was single viable CD3+CD4+CD8-CD45RO+ cells for memory CD4+ T cells. V lost 2 bases and J 5 bases, leaving 16 bases between the germline ends. Germline assignment: CDR1 SGHRS and CDR2 YFSETQ. CDR3 length: 15 amino acids. Sequencing was performed with immunoSEQ multiplex PCR; in TCRdb, only in-frame clones are kept and a portion is missing. The sample carries 54,000 or so clones, about 81% recorded once. This entry comes from a study of memory CD4+ T cells and cytomegalovirus serostatus. Sequences were obtained from memory CD4+ T cells from blood. The genes are TRBV5-1 and TRBJ1-2; TRBD1 is a possible D gene (6 bases). This TCR was sampled from an adult in good health and CMV-seronegative. CDR3 sequence: CASSFDATGIYGYTF. The CDR3, as DNA: TGCGCCAGCAGCTTCGACGCGACAGGCATTTATGGCTACACCTTC.